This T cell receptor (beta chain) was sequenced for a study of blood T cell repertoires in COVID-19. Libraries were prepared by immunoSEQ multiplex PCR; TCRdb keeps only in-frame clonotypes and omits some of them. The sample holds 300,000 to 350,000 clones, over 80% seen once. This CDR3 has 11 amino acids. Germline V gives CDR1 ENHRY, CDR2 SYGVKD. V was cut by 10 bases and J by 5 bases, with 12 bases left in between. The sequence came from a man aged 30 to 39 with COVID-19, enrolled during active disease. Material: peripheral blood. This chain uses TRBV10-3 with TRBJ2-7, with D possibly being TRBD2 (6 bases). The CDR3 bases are TGTGCCAGTGGACTATCCGACGAGCAGTACTTC. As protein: CASGLSDEQYF.